This TCR beta chain was captured in a study of OX40 agonist ivuxolimab in advanced cancers. Looking at the study overall: Three dose-escalation patients had partial responses: one with hepatocellular carcinoma and two with cutaneous melanoma.

The germline V gene encodes CDR1 SEHNR and CDR2 FQNEAQ (reference sequence). V lost 7 bases, J lost 4 bases, and 19 bases lay in between. CDR3 length equals 15 residues. Points from the study as a whole: Certain nonresponders likewise exhibited a low normalized T-cell clonal expansion.

A note on this clone: What it binds is not known.

Sequenced by immunoSEQ multiplex PCR; TCRdb stores in-frame clones only, minus some. The data contain 40,000 or so clones, roughly 85% of them singletons. This sequence originates from an adult with an advanced solid tumor such as melanoma, head and neck, liver or kidney cancer. Sample: CD4+ or CD8+ T cells sorted from blood, taken in a trial of the OX40 agonist ivuxolimab. The J gene is TRBJ1-2, the V gene TRBV7-9, with unresolved D. The CDR3 DNA sequence: TGTGCCAGCACCTTGCGGGCAGAGCTCTTCTATGGCTACACCTTC. This translates into CASTLRAELFYGYTF.